This T cell receptor (beta chain) was sequenced for a study of T cell responses to AZD1222 COVID-19 vaccine (dated by TCRdb to the early 2020s). For context, the study as a whole: AZD1222 recipients whose second dose came at about 4 weeks and those whose second dose came at about 12 weeks were combined into one group, since spike-specific TCR depth and breadth did not differ between the two schedules. Trial participants were enrolled into age subgroups of 18-55, 56-69 and 70-plus years, which contained around 150, 29 and 61 TCR-sequenced participants, respectively. TCR sequencing was performed for over 230 trial participants, of whom around 210 were given two doses of AZD1222 and approximately 25 were given two doses of MenACWY control vaccine.

Study-wide conclusions, independent of this receptor: Because no day 14 peak-response samples were available, the repertoires could be characterized only after the peak T cell response. Epitopes outside the regions mutated in the B.1.351 and B.1.1.7 variants were reportedly recognized by nearly half of the unique spike-specific TCRs. Vaccine-associated CD4 TCRs spanned the whole spike protein, with dominant responses in regions 160-218 and 743-854. Spike-specific TCR breadth and depth rose significantly after two AZD1222 doses compared with day 0 and with MenACWY recipients. The 56-69-year group was small, and its depth increase did not reach significance, likely because of low power. Participants were mostly white British and included more females than males, and it was suggested by the authors that clonal diversity may have been underestimated. Only a handful of AZD1222 recipients were SARS-CoV-2 seropositive at baseline, limiting conclusions about previously exposed vaccinees.

What this sample's time point label stands for: baseline before first vaccination. Vaccinee samples came from UK trials COV001 and COV002, including a single-blind randomized controlled phase 2/3 trial of AZD1222 (ChAdOx1 nCoV-19) in healthy adults. Trial participant PBMC samples were collected at day 0 and day 28 after the second dose for TCRbeta chain sequencing. The CDR3 regions of human TCRbeta chains were analyzed by immunosequencing. In the original analysis: Repertoire TCRs were matched against a reference library of SARS-CoV-2-specific TCRs generated with the MIRA antigen-specificity platform. Breadth was defined as the fraction of unique TCRs that were SARS-CoV-2-associated, and depth was defined as the fraction of total T cells that were SARS-CoV-2-associated. Using the MIRA data, each spike-specific TCR was assigned both to the spike region to which the TCR was reactive and to a CD4 or CD8 class. Log10-transformed breadth and depth values were compared by one-way ANOVA with Sidak's multiple comparisons tests. In TCRdb, the immuneACCESS table is reduced to in-frame sequences with V and J assigned. These tables do not hold every clone; where another copy was compared, an unresolved V gene accounts for under half, and the others remain unexplained. V and J calls and clone size follow that table, whereas D and trimming were derived from the DNA. The sample has about 180,000 clones on record, 70% to 90% of them singletons. The ten largest clonotypes hold around 0.5% of the sample.

As for this clone: The antigen it recognizes is unknown. One base away there is no much larger clone; base qualities are not given.

The TCR was taken from an adult in good health. The specimen comprised peripheral blood, sampled on day 0 of AZD1222 vaccination.

This receptor has the CDR3 CASSQDWGSTGKDYGYTF. The DNA sequence reads TGCGCCAGCAGCCAAGATTGGGGAAGTACAGGGAAGGACTATGGCTACACCTTC. The sequence is built from TRBV4-1 and TRBJ1-2, and TRBD1 may be the D gene, going by 6 matching bases. CDR3 length: 18 amino acids, cysteine to phenylalanine. Just CDR3 DNA is preserved here, 54 bases in frame from base 1. Trimming removed 0 bases from V and 3 bases from J, leaving 20 bases between the germline ends. CDR1 and CDR2 are drawn from the germline V gene: MGHRA, YSYEKL.